This T cell receptor (beta chain) was found in a study of T-cell memory formation after mild COVID-19. TCRdb re-called the 5' RACE reads with MiXCR, one entry per CDR3 protein. This sample has under 110,000 distinct CDR3 sequences, with over 10% found just once. The CDR3 is 16 residues long. The V and J ends lost 0 bases and 2 bases respectively, with 11 bases between them. Germline CDR1 and CDR2: MNHNS and SASEGT. The chain uses TRBV6-1 and TRBJ2-1; maybe TRBD2 (5 bases). The sample consisted of PBMCs or a T cell subset sorted from them (not recorded which). This TCR came from an adult woman who had mild COVID-19 (a few samples of this study predate the infection). Cell type and time point are not known. DNA of the CDR3: TGTGCCAGCAGTGAAGCACCCGGGGAAACCTACAATGAGCAGTTCTTC. It yields the protein CASSEAPGETYNEQFF.